This TCR beta chain originates from a study of cytomegalovirus exposure and HLA in healthy donors. General observations from the study: A cluster of highly shared sequence variants was likely a sequencing artifact.

Comment on this clone: As yet, its antigen is unknown.

Trimming removed 5 bases from V and 1 base from J; junction bases left unmatched: 2. The germline V gene encodes CDR1 SGHTA and CDR2 FQGTGA. The CDR3 sequence is 14 residues long. Vbeta (60) and Jbeta (13) primers were used in the PCR. Some clones are missing from TCRdb's copy, which holds only in-frame ones; the method was immunoSEQ multiplex PCR. The sample includes 70,000 to 100,000 clones, roughly 67% of them seen just once. The clonotype comes from a woman aged 45-60 years in good health and CMV-seropositive. The sample consisted of PBMCs. This chain uses TRBV7-3 with TRBJ1-1; 9 positions agree with TRBD1. DNA of the CDR3: TGTGCCAGCAGCCAGGGACAGGGGAACACTGAAGCTTTCTTT. It encodes CASSQGQGNTEAFF. The full variable domain, its missing parts supplied by reference TRBV7-3 and TRBJ1-1, is GAGVSQTPSNKVTEKGKYVELRCDPISGHTALYWYRQSLGQGPEFLIYFQGTGAADDSGLPNDRFFAVRPEGSVSTLKIQRTERGDSAVYLCASSQGQGNTEAFFGQGTRLTVV.